This is a list of T cell receptor beta chains from one sample in a study of shared clonotypes between healthy human individuals. Method: immunoSEQ multiplex PCR; TCRdb's copy keeps in-frame clones and lacks some. The data hold some 1.5 million clones, with 98% observed a single time. The source material was naive CD4+ T cells sorted from blood. All receptors come from a man younger than 40 in good health. Each CDR3 is given without its conserved first and last residue. Fields, in order: V gene, J gene, CDR3 protein.

V: TRBV4-1
J: TRBJ2-5
CDR3: ASSPGLAGAQETQY

V: TRBV27
J: TRBJ2-6
CDR3: ASRPQRPGANVLT

V: TRBV6-5
J: TRBJ2-1
CDR3: ASSYSTADNEQF

V: TRBV2
J: TRBJ2-7
CDR3: ARGTGEYEQY

V: TRBV30
J: TRBJ2-2
CDR3: AWSFGAGRTGELF

V: TRBV29-1
J: TRBJ2-1
CDR3: SVRGTLGEEQF

V: TRBV18
J: TRBJ2-3
CDR3: ASSRLGTDTQY

V: TRBV25-1
J: TRBJ2-1
CDR3: ATQGLAGISSYNEQF

V: TRBV30
J: TRBJ1-4
CDR3: AWKGQLNEKLF

V: TRBV28
J: TRBJ2-7
CDR3: ASSLSNSQY

V: TRBV11-3
J: TRBJ2-2
CDR3: ASSLTLAGAYTGELF

V: TRBV27
J: TRBJ2-7
CDR3: ASSFLRSYEQY

V: TRBV5-1
J: TRBJ2-5
CDR3: ASSLGDRARETQY

V: TRBV9
J: TRBJ1-1
CDR3: ASSVAGTGVTTEAF

V: TRBV7-3
J: TRBJ2-1
CDR3: ASTTFSRTDNEQF

V: TRBV5-5
J: TRBJ1-2
CDR3: ASSLNRVRGYGYT

V: TRBV5-4
J: TRBJ2-7
CDR3: ASSSAFQGDEQY

V: TRBV30
J: TRBJ1-2
CDR3: AWSVLEYGYT

V: TRBV29-1
J: TRBJ2-5
CDR3: SGRPLGSLQETQY

V: TRBV12-5
J: TRBJ2-1
CDR3: ASGLWAGSYNEQF

V: TRBV5-1
J: TRBJ2-2
CDR3: ASQLRPGELF

V: TRBV10-3
J: TRBJ2-7
CDR3: AISESTAPYEQY

V: TRBV12-2
J: TRBJ2-7
CDR3: ASRFRDRGYEQY

V: TRBV6-5
J: TRBJ1-2
CDR3: ASGKQANYGYT

V: TRBV19
J: TRBJ2-3
CDR3: ASSPPRLSTDTQY

V: TRBV15
J: TRBJ2-5
CDR3: ATSRRGTGKETQY

V: TRBV18
J: TRBJ2-3
CDR3: ASSRAAGDTQY

V: TRBV28
J: TRBJ1-2
CDR3: ASLQGPYGYT

V: TRBV5-4
J: TRBJ2-7
CDR3: ASSSYIAGLSYEQY

V: TRBV11-2
J: TRBJ2-5
CDR3: ASSFRRTEETQY

V: TRBV7-2
J: TRBJ2-3
CDR3: ASSFPRGFSTDTQY

V: TRBV5-1
J: TRBJ2-3
CDR3: ASSPRDRGTDTQY

V: TRBV11-2
J: TRBJ2-1
CDR3: ASQTSTGPYYNEQF

V: TRBV18
J: TRBJ1-1
CDR3: ASSPPGVLGTEAF

V: TRBV4-3
J: TRBJ1-1
CDR3: ASSQYFGITEAF

V: TRBV2
J: TRBJ1-1
CDR3: ASRMENTEAF

V: TRBV25-1
J: TRBJ2-1
CDR3: ASSDQIMSYNEQF

V: TRBV11-2
J: TRBJ2-1
CDR3: ASSLGLAGHNEQF

V: TRBV5-5
J: TRBJ1-1
CDR3: ASSLGSGDGEAF

V: TRBV6-1
J: TRBJ1-1
CDR3: ASSESPNEAF

V: TRBV10-1
J: TRBJ2-2
CDR3: ASSDWTGGNTGELF

V: TRBV11-2
J: TRBJ2-1
CDR3: ASSILAGGPTNEQF

V: TRBV16
J: TRBJ2-1
CDR3: ASTRGLAGVDNEQF

V: TRBV2
J: TRBJ1-1
CDR3: ASRRNLGGNTEAF

V: TRBV25-1
J: TRBJ1-2
CDR3: ASSEGGPYGYT

V: TRBV6-5
J: TRBJ1-5
CDR3: ASSYSTGRNQPQH

V: TRBV30
J: TRBJ2-7
CDR3: AWSVLAGAYEQY

V: TRBV11-2
J: TRBJ1-4
CDR3: ASRRGAGNYATNEKLF

V: TRBV29-1
J: TRBJ1-5
CDR3: SVSGGSNQPQH

V: TRBV6-1
J: TRBJ2-1
CDR3: ASSERGFSYNEQF

V: TRBV6-5
J: TRBJ2-1
CDR3: ASSSLVAAEQF

V: TRBV20-1
J: TRBJ2-3
CDR3: SARGWDTQY

V: TRBV7-9
J: TRBJ2-7
CDR3: ASSQGLSAYEQY

V: TRBV28
J: TRBJ2-7
CDR3: ASTRTGLTYEQY

V: TRBV27
J: TRBJ2-2
CDR3: ASSDYGGELF